The rows below give T cell receptor beta chains drawn from one sample of a study of shared clonotypes between healthy human individuals. Sequenced by immunoSEQ multiplex PCR; TCRdb stores in-frame clones only, minus some. The table lists 950,000 to 1,300,000 clones, around 74% of them singletons. The sequenced sample was memory CD4+ T cells sorted from blood. The receptors here all came from a man between 18 and 35 years old in good health. Each CDR3 is given with its conserved first and last residue. Each record gives: V gene, clone size, J gene, D gene, CDR3 DNA, CDR3 protein. A D gene is named only where the DNA matches it firmly. Clone size is given for some rows only: seen once, a few or many times, or a class if the clone is expanded.

TRBV9	few	TRBJ2-1	TRBD2	TGTGCCAGCAGCGCTACTAGCGGGGTCTCTGAGCAGTTCTTC	CASSATSGVSEQFF
TRBV7-9	-	TRBJ2-7	-	TGTGCCAGCAGCGGCACCAGGGGCAACGAGCAGTACTTC	CASSGTRGNEQYF
TRBV7-9	-	TRBJ2-5	TRBD2	TGTGCCAGCAGCCCTGGGACTAGCGGAGGGGAGGGGGAGACCCAGTACTTC	CASSPGTSGGEGETQYF
TRBV7-2	-	TRBJ2-7	TRBD1	TGTGCCAGCAGGACAGGGCCCACCTACGAGCAGTACTTC	CASRTGPTYEQYF
TRBV7-2	once	TRBJ1-4	-	TGTGCCAGCAGCTTATTCATCCCACGGGGTGAAAAACTGTTTTTT	CASSLFIPRGEKLFF
TRBV2	-	TRBJ1-6	TRBD1	TGTGCCAGCAGCGACAGCCCGGGGACAGGGAGGTCACCCCTCCACTTT	CASSDSPGTGRSPLHF
TRBV7-9	-	TRBJ1-1	-	TGTGCCAGCAGTTTCGGACGGGCAACTAATGAAGCTTTCTTT	CASSFGRATNEAFF
TRBV7-9	-	TRBJ1-4	-	TGTGCCAGCAGCGAAACTGGAGGGGCGGGTGAAAAACTGTTTTTT	CASSETGGAGEKLFF
TRBV10-3	-	TRBJ2-7	-	TGTGCCACCGAAGGGCAGGGCAACGAGCAGTACTTC	CATEGQGNEQYF
TRBV6-4	-	TRBJ1-2	-	TGTGCCAGCAGTGAGCCAGGAGCCCAAGCGCATGGCTACACCTTC	CASSEPGAQAHGYTF
TRBV30	-	TRBJ1-1	-	TGTGCCTGGAGTGTGCAAACCACTGAAGCTTTCTTT	CAWSVQTTEAFF
TRBV29-1	-	TRBJ2-2	-	TGCAGCGTTGAAGAGGGGAGTGGGGGGCTGTTTTTT	CSVEEGSGGLFF
TRBV2	-	TRBJ2-7	TRBD2	TGTGCCAGCAAGACTAGCGGCTCCTACGAGCAGTACTTC	CASKTSGSYEQYF
TRBV4-2	-	TRBJ1-5	TRBD1	TGTGCCAGCAGCCAAGAGGACAGGTCCCAGCCCCAGCATTTT	CASSQEDRSQPQHF
TRBV9	-	TRBJ2-2	TRBD1	TGTGCCAGCAGCGTTACCGGGACAGGCAACGGGGAGCTGTTTTTT	CASSVTGTGNGELFF
TRBV11-3	once	TRBJ2-7	TRBD2	TGTGCCAGCAGCTCCTTAGCGGGAGATAGCTACGAGCAGTACTTC	CASSSLAGDSYEQYF
TRBV2	-	TRBJ2-7	-	TGTGCCAGCAGTGAATTTCCGGGACGAAGCTACGAGCAGTACTTC	CASSEFPGRSYEQYF
TRBV7-6	-	TRBJ1-6	TRBD1	TGTGCCAGCAGCGTACAGGGGAACTCACCCCTCCACTTT	CASSVQGNSPLHF
TRBV5-1	-	TRBJ2-7	-	TGCGCCAGCAGCCCCCTCAACCAATACTACGAGCAGTACTTC	CASSPLNQYYEQYF
TRBV11-3	-	TRBJ2-1	-	TGTGCCAGCAGCGGTTGGACGGGGGAGGAGCAGTTCTTC	CASSGWTGEEQFF
TRBV5-1	-	TRBJ2-7	TRBD2	TGCGCCAGCAGCCCCCAAGCGGGGACTTACGAGCAGTACTTC	CASSPQAGTYEQYF
TRBV9	once	TRBJ2-1	TRBD2	TGTGCCAGCAGCACCCGGCTAGCGGGAGTGGATGAGCAGTTCTTC	CASSTRLAGVDEQFF
TRBV10-3	-	TRBJ1-1	-	TGTGCCATCAGTGATAATGTGGATCACGGCACTGAAGCTTTCTTT	CAISDNVDHGTEAFF
TRBV19	-	TRBJ1-4	-	TGTGCCAGTAGTGAAACATCTAATGAAAAACTGTTTTTT	CASSETSNEKLFF
TRBV5-1	-	TRBJ1-1	TRBD1	TGCGCCAGCAGCGGGGGGACAGCGAACACTGAAGCTTTCTTT	CASSGGTANTEAFF
TRBV9	-	TRBJ2-4	-	TGTGCCAGCAGCGCCTCTCCCTTGATAGCCAAAAACATTCAGTACTTC	CASSASPLIAKNIQYF
TRBV6-5	-	TRBJ1-1	-	TGTGCCAGCAACGCTGGCACTGAAGCTTTCTTT	CASNAGTEAFF
TRBV28	many	TRBJ1-6	-	TGTGCCAGCGGGGCAGGGTATTCACCCCTCCACTTT	CASGAGYSPLHF
TRBV19	-	TRBJ2-1	-	TGTGCCAGTAGTACAGGTAGCGGAGGGGACAATGAGCAGTTCTTC	CASSTGSGGDNEQFF
TRBV5-1	-	TRBJ2-5	-	TGCGCCAGCAGCCTGGGAGGAGTCCGGGAGACCCAGTACTTC	CASSLGGVRETQYF
TRBV28	-	TRBJ1-4	-	TGTGCCAGCAGTGTTCAGCGGTACGAAAAACTGTTTTTT	CASSVQRYEKLFF
TRBV30	few	TRBJ2-7	-	TGTGCCTGGAGTCGAATTCCCCCCTACGAGCAGTACTTC	CAWSRIPPYEQYF
TRBV10-3	-	TRBJ1-1	TRBD1	TGTGCCATCAGGCCATTGACAGGGGGCACTGAAGCTTTCTTT	CAIRPLTGGTEAFF
TRBV4-1	-	TRBJ1-4	-	TGCGCCAGCGCCCCACCAGGGCGGAATGAAAAACTGTTTTTT	CASAPPGRNEKLFF
TRBV18	-	TRBJ1-1	-	TGTGCCAGCCGGGGGGCTATTGAAGCTTTCTTT	CASRGAIEAFF
TRBV18	-	TRBJ2-5	TRBD2	TGTGCCAGCTCACCACAAAGACTAGCGGGGAGACAAGAGACCCAGTACTTC	CASSPQRLAGRQETQYF
TRBV7-9	-	TRBJ2-3	-	TGTGCCAGCCAGGGGACAGATACGCAGTATTTT	CASQGTDTQYF
TRBV11-2	-	TRBJ1-2	-	TGTGCCAGCAGCGTTACAGGGAACTATGGCTACACCTTC	CASSVTGNYGYTF
TRBV6-5	few	TRBJ1-1	-	TGTGCCAGCAGTCCCAATATGAACACTGAAGCTTTCTTT	CASSPNMNTEAFF
TRBV25-1	-	TRBJ1-4	-	TGTGCCAGCAGTGAATTGGGGGGGCCGGATGAAAAACTGTTTTTT	CASSELGGPDEKLFF
TRBV5-1	-	TRBJ1-2	-	TGCGCCAGCAGCTTGGCCACGAGCCTGGGGGGCTACACCTTC	CASSLATSLGGYTF
TRBV15	-	TRBJ2-3	-	TGTGCCACCAGCAGAAAGGTTGGGGATACGCAGTATTTT	CATSRKVGDTQYF
TRBV30	once	TRBJ1-6	-	TGTGCCTGGGCGGCGGATTCACCCCTCCACTTT	CAWAADSPLHF
TRBV11-1	once	TRBJ2-3	TRBD2	TGTGCCAGCAGCTTACTTGCGGGGGGGACGGGAGATACGCAGTATTTT	CASSLLAGGTGDTQYF
TRBV18	-	TRBJ1-1	-	TGTGCCAGCTCACGAAAGGAGGGTATGGGTTTCGCTGAAGCTTTCTTT	CASSRKEGMGFAEAFF
TRBV6-6	-	TRBJ2-2	-	TGTGCCAGCAGTTACGACGGGAAGGTTACCGGGGAGCTGTTTTTT	CASSYDGKVTGELFF
TRBV10-3	-	TRBJ2-3	TRBD2	TGTGCCATCAGATTAGCGGGGGTCGGAGATACGCAGTATTTT	CAIRLAGVGDTQYF
TRBV4-1	-	TRBJ2-1	TRBD2	TGCGCCAGCAGCCGCCAAAGGGGGACTAGCGGGAGCTCCTACAATGAGCAGTTCTTC	CASSRQRGTSGSSYNEQFF
TRBV5-1	-	TRBJ2-5	-	TGCGCCAGCAGCGTACAAGTTTTCCAAGAGACCCAGTACTTC	CASSVQVFQETQYF
TRBV6-1	-	TRBJ1-3	-	TGTGCCAGCAGTAAAGGGTCCGGAAACACCATATATTTT	CASSKGSGNTIYF
TRBV4-1	-	TRBJ2-7	TRBD2	TGCGCCAGCAGCCAAGATGGGACTAGCGGGAGGTCCTACGAGCAGTACTTC	CASSQDGTSGRSYEQYF
TRBV7-2	-	TRBJ2-3	TRBD2	TGTGCCAGCAGCCTAAGCGGGATGGTGGCAGATACGCAGTATTTT	CASSLSGMVADTQYF
TRBV10-3	-	TRBJ1-2	TRBD1	TGTGCCATCAGTGAAACTTCCGGGACAGGGCACTATGGCTACACCTTC	CAISETSGTGHYGYTF
TRBV12-2	few	TRBJ1-5	-	TGTGCAAGTCGCCCTCGGACGGGAGGCAATCAGCCCCAGCATTTT	CASRPRTGGNQPQHF
TRBV6-6	-	TRBJ2-2	-	TGTGCCAGCAGTTACAGGGTAATGGCCGGGGAGCTGTTTTTT	CASSYRVMAGELFF
TRBV18	-	TRBJ1-2	TRBD1	TGTGCCAGCTCGCCAAACCAGGGGGCTGTCTATGGCTACACCTTC	CASSPNQGAVYGYTF
TRBV27	-	TRBJ2-6	TRBD1	TGTGCCAGCACCACCCGGGGACAGGGCCCCTCTGGGGCCAACGTCCTGACTTTC	CASTTRGQGPSGANVLTF